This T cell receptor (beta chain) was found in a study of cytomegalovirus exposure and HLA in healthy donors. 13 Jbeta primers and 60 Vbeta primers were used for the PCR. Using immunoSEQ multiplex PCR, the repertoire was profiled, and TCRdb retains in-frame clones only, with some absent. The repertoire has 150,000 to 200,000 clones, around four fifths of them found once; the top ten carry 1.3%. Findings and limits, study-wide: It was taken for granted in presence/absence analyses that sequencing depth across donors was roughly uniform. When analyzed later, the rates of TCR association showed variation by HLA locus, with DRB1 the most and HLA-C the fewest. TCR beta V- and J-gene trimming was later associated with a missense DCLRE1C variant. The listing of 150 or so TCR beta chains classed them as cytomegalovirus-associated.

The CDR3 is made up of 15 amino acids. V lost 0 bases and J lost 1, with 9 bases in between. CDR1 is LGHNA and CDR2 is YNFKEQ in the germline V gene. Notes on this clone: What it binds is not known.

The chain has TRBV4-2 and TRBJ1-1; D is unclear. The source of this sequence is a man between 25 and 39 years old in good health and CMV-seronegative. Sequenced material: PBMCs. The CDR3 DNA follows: TGTGCCAGCAGCCAAGATGTCCAGTGGAACACTGAAGCTTTCTTT. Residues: CASSQDVQWNTEAFF.